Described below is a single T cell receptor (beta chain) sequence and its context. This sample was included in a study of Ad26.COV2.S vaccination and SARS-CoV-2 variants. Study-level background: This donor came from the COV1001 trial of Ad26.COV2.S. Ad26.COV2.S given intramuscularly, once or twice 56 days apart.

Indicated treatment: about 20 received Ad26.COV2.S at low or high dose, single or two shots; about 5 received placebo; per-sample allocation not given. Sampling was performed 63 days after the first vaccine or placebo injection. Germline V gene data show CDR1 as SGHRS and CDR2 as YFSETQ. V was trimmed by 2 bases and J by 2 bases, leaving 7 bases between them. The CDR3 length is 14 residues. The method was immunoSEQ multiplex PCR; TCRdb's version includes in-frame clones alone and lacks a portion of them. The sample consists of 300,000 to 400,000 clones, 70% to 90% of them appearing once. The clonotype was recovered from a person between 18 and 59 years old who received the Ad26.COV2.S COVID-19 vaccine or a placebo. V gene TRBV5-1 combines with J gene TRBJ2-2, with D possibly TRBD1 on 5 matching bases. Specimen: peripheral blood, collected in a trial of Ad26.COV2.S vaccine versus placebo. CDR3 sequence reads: CASSLDSNTGELFF. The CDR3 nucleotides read TGCGCCAGCAGCTTAGACAGCAACACCGGGGAGCTGTTTTTT.